These T cell receptor beta chains were read from a single sample in a study of blood T cells in healthy people across ages. TCRdb independently ran MiXCR on the 5' RACE reads; one entry per CDR3 protein. Among some 880,000 distinct CDR3 sequences listed, around 36% were seen once. Sequencing was carried out using blood. The receptors originated from a man between 18 and 35 years old in good health. The CDR3 runs from the conserved cysteine through the conserved F or W. A D gene is named only where the DNA matches it firmly. The size of a clone is reported for some rows only, either as once, few or many, or as a class for expanded clones.

J: TRBJ2-3
V: TRBV20-1
size: few
D: TRBD2
CDR3: CSASITAGDTDTQYF
DNA: TGCAGTGCTAGCATTACAGCGGGGGACACAGATACGCAGTATTTT

J: TRBJ2-7
V: TRBV14
size: NA
D: TRBD1
CDR3: CASSKDRVRDEQYF
DNA: TGTGCCAGCAGCAAGGACAGGGTGAGGGACGAGCAGTACTTC

J: TRBJ1-2
V: TRBV14
size: many
D: TRBD1
CDR3: CASSPSGTGGHGYTF
DNA: TGTGCCAGCAGCCCTTCCGGGACAGGGGGCCATGGCTACACCTTC

J: TRBJ1-2
V: TRBV10-3
size: few
D: NA
CDR3: CAIGGTGSGYTF
DNA: TGTGCCATCGGCGGTACAGGGAGTGGCTACACCTTC

J: TRBJ2-1
V: TRBV2
size: few
D: TRBD2
CDR3: CASTSRTSGTYNEQFF
DNA: TGTGCCAGCACCTCTAGGACTAGCGGGACCTACAATGAGCAGTTCTTC

J: TRBJ2-3
V: TRBV3-1
size: few
D: NA
CDR3: CASSQALRDTQYF
DNA: TGTGCCAGCAGCCAAGCATTAAGAGATACGCAGTATTTT

J: TRBJ1-2
V: TRBV24-1
size: few
D: TRBD1
CDR3: CATSASDRDYGYTF
DNA: TGTGCCACCAGTGCCTCGGACAGGGACTATGGCTACACCTTC

J: TRBJ1-2
V: TRBV12-3/TRBV12-4
size: NA
D: NA
CDR3: CASRTLRGEGYTF
DNA: TGTGCCAGCAGAACCCTTAGGGGAGAAGGCTACACCTTC

J: TRBJ1-2
V: TRBV20-1
size: few
D: NA
CDR3: CSARVSGGLWGDYGYTF
DNA: TGCAGTGCTAGAGTTAGTGGGGGACTATGGGGGGACTATGGCTACACCTTC

J: TRBJ2-3
V: TRBV6-5
size: few
D: TRBD2
CDR3: CASSYASGGASDTQYF
DNA: TGTGCCAGCAGTTACGCTAGCGGGGGGGCATCAGATACGCAGTATTTT

J: TRBJ2-2
V: TRBV29-1
size: NA
D: NA
CDR3: CSVKGAGELFF
DNA: TGCAGCGTGAAGGGGGCCGGGGAGCTGTTTTTT

J: TRBJ2-7
V: TRBV12-3/TRBV12-4
size: NA
D: NA
CDR3: CASRYGGDYEQYF
DNA: TGTGCCAGCAGATATGGGGGAGACTACGAGCAGTACTTC

J: TRBJ1-1
V: TRBV29-1
size: NA
D: NA
CDR3: CSVRENDASEAFF
DNA: TGCAGCGTTAGGGAAAACGACGCTTCAGAAGCTTTCTTT

J: TRBJ2-7
V: TRBV7-9
size: many
D: NA
CDR3: CASLVGGSSYEQYF
DNA: TGTGCCAGCCTAGTTGGGGGGAGCTCCTACGAGCAGTACTTC

J: TRBJ2-7
V: TRBV20-1
size: NA
D: NA
CDR3: CSASLSSYEQYF
DNA: TGCAGTGCTTCTCTATCTTCCTACGAGCAGTACTTC

J: TRBJ2-3
V: TRBV4-1
size: NA
D: NA
CDR3: CASSQGPSDTDTQYF
DNA: TGCGCCAGCAGCCAAGGTCCTAGCGACACAGATACGCAGTATTTT

J: TRBJ1-1
V: TRBV6-6
size: few
D: NA
CDR3: CASSLNEVVYTEAFF
DNA: TGTGCCAGCAGTTTGAACGAGGTTGTGTACACTGAAGCTTTCTTT

J: TRBJ1-6
V: TRBV7-2
size: NA
D: NA
CDR3: CASSLAAHTNSPLHF
DNA: TGTGCCAGCAGCTTAGCTGCCCATACAAATTCACCCCTCCACTTT

J: TRBJ2-1
V: TRBV20-1
size: NA
D: TRBD1
CDR3: CSASPPDRANEQFF
DNA: TGCAGTGCTAGTCCCCCCGACAGGGCGAATGAGCAGTTCTTC

J: TRBJ2-3
V: TRBV20-1
size: many
D: NA
CDR3: CSHRDTRTDTQYF
DNA: TGCAGCCACCGGGACACTCGCACAGATACGCAGTATTTT

J: TRBJ2-1
V: TRBV2
size: NA
D: TRBD2
CDR3: CASRELGLAGGPSYNEQFF
DNA: TGTGCCAGCAGAGAACTGGGACTAGCGGGAGGGCCTTCATACAATGAGCAGTTCTTC

J: TRBJ1-5
V: TRBV12-3/TRBV12-4
size: many
D: NA
CDR3: CASTPGANQPQHF
DNA: TGTGCCAGCACCCCGGGGGCCAATCAGCCCCAGCATTTT

J: TRBJ1-2
V: TRBV6-5
size: NA
D: NA
CDR3: CASGIYPGASNYGYTF
DNA: TGTGCCAGCGGAATTTATCCAGGGGCATCCAACTATGGCTACACCTTC

J: TRBJ2-3
V: TRBV9
size: many
D: NA
CDR3: CASSPRPGGPNTDTQYF
DNA: TGTGCCAGCAGCCCTAGACCCGGGGGGCCAAACACAGATACGCAGTATTTT

J: TRBJ2-1
V: TRBV29-1
size: many
D: TRBD1
CDR3: CSVGNWTGKNYNEQFF
DNA: TGCAGCGTTGGGAATTGGACAGGGAAAAACTACAATGAGCAGTTCTTC

J: TRBJ1-4
V: TRBV29-1
size: NA
D: NA
CDR3: CSVAKSPDEKLFF
DNA: TGCAGCGTTGCAAAGTCCCCAGATGAAAAACTGTTTTTT

J: TRBJ1-2
V: TRBV7-2
size: few
D: TRBD1
CDR3: CASSLGQGASGGYTF
DNA: TGTGCCAGCAGCCTGGGACAGGGGGCATCGGGAGGCTACACCTTC

J: TRBJ1-1
V: TRBV6-6
size: NA
D: TRBD1
CDR3: CASSYQGANSEAFF
DNA: TGTGCCAGCAGTTATCAGGGGGCAAACTCTGAAGCTTTCTTT

J: TRBJ2-1
V: TRBV7-2
size: NA
D: TRBD1
CDR3: CVSSLDRGSYNEQFF
DNA: TGTGTCAGCAGCCTCGACAGGGGCTCCTACAATGAGCAGTTCTTC

J: TRBJ1-2
V: TRBV15
size: NA
D: NA
CDR3: CATSRDPPRPANYGYTF
DNA: TGTGCCACCAGCAGAGATCCCCCCAGACCGGCTAACTATGGCTACACCTTC

J: TRBJ1-6
V: TRBV12-3/TRBV12-4
size: NA
D: NA
CDR3: CASSLAVRPYSYNSPLHF
DNA: TGTGCCAGCAGTTTAGCGGTTCGTCCATACTCCTACAATTCACCCCTCCACTTT

J: TRBJ2-1
V: TRBV7-2
size: few
D: TRBD1
CDR3: CASSLEGTGLKFF
DNA: TGTGCCAGCAGCTTAGAGGGGACAGGTCTCAAGTTCTTC

J: TRBJ2-3
V: TRBV3-1
size: many
D: NA
CDR3: CASSQDTADTQYF
DNA: TGTGCCAGCAGCCAAGATACGGCAGATACGCAGTATTTT

J: TRBJ1-5
V: TRBV12-3/TRBV12-4
size: NA
D: NA
CDR3: CASSPIRGGAKGNQPQHF
DNA: TGTGCCAGCAGCCCAATCCGGGGGGGCGCGAAGGGTAATCAGCCCCAGCATTTT

J: TRBJ2-7
V: TRBV7-2
size: NA
D: NA
CDR3: CASSLGVEASYEQYF
DNA: TGTGCCAGCAGCTTAGGAGTTGAAGCTTCGTACGAGCAGTACTTC

J: TRBJ2-5
V: TRBV7-9
size: NA
D: TRBD1
CDR3: CASSPGTVQYF
DNA: TGTGCCAGCAGCCCCGGGACAGTGCAGTACTTC

J: TRBJ2-3
V: TRBV30
size: few
D: NA
CDR3: CAWSVERSGTDTQYF
DNA: TGTGCCTGGAGTGTAGAACGGAGCGGGACAGATACGCAGTATTTT

J: TRBJ1-2
V: TRBV5-1
size: many
D: NA
CDR3: CASSPVGENGYTF
DNA: TGCGCCAGCAGCCCGGTTGGGGAGAATGGCTACACCTTC

J: TRBJ1-2
V: TRBV27
size: NA
D: NA
CDR3: CASSPQSTSNYGYTF
DNA: TGTGCCAGCAGTCCCCAGAGCACCTCTAACTATGGCTACACCTTC

J: TRBJ2-1
V: TRBV25-1
size: NA
D: NA
CDR3: CASSDSPLETQFF
DNA: TGTGCCAGCAGTGATTCCCCGTTGGAGACCCAGTTCTTC

J: TRBJ2-1
V: TRBV6-6
size: many
D: NA
CDR3: CASSQRAYGEQFF
DNA: TGTGCCAGCAGTCAGCGGGCCTACGGTGAGCAGTTCTTC

J: TRBJ2-1
V: TRBV20-1
size: NA
D: TRBD2
CDR3: CSAPLAGDIPFF
DNA: TGCAGTGCTCCCCTAGCGGGAGACATTCCGTTCTTC

J: TRBJ1-4
V: TRBV6-5
size: NA
D: NA
CDR3: CASSYEQGSYPEKLFF
DNA: TGTGCCAGCAGTTACGAGCAGGGGTCTTACCCAGAAAAACTGTTTTTT

J: TRBJ2-3
V: TRBV5-1
size: NA
D: TRBD2
CDR3: CASSLVAGGPGDTQYF
DNA: TGCGCCAGCAGCTTGGTAGCGGGGGGGCCGGGAGATACGCAGTATTTT

J: TRBJ1-2
V: TRBV12-3/TRBV12-4
size: many
D: NA
CDR3: CASSLTGLRGYTF
DNA: TGTGCCAGCAGTTTGACAGGCCTTCGGGGCTACACCTTC

J: TRBJ2-1
V: TRBV9
size: few
D: NA
CDR3: CASSVEGVISSALNNEQFF
DNA: TGTGCCAGCAGCGTAGAGGGGGTGATTAGTAGCGCATTGAACAATGAGCAGTTCTTC

J: TRBJ1-3
V: TRBV12-3/TRBV12-4
size: NA
D: TRBD1
CDR3: CASRPDRTYGNTIYF
DNA: TGTGCCAGCAGGCCGGACAGGACCTATGGAAACACCATATATTTT

J: TRBJ1-5
V: TRBV6-6
size: NA
D: NA
CDR3: CATHRAGNQPQHF
DNA: TGTGCCACCCACAGGGCAGGCAATCAGCCCCAGCATTTT

J: TRBJ2-1
V: TRBV3-1
size: many
D: NA
CDR3: CASSQGRRRSSYNEQFF
DNA: TGTGCCAGCAGCCAAGGGAGGCGGAGGAGCTCCTACAATGAGCAGTTCTTC